This T cell receptor beta chain was obtained from a study of blood T cells in healthy people across ages. Broader study findings: Comparison with aged donors showed that long-lived donors had more naive CD4+ cells and higher diversity.

Combining a sample-barcoded 5' primer with a J-beta primer mix, a second PCR ran for about 7 to 12 cycles. One entry per CDR3 protein, called by TCRdb with MiXCR from the 5' RACE reads. Seen here are around 800,000 distinct CDR3 sequences, 53% observed once, and the top ten hold roughly 40%. About this clonotype: Its antigen is unidentified.

The germline V gene has CDR1 SEHNR and CDR2 FQNEAQ (reference sequence). With V trimmed by 3 bases and J by 11 bases, 17 bases remained unmatched. The CDR3 has 16 amino acids. Per-sample yields of isolated PBMCs were at least 7 million. Every sample gave at least 5.5 micrograms of total RNA when it was extracted. The TCR originated in an elderly man in good health. This sequence joins TRBV7-9 and TRBJ2-5; 8 positions match TRBD2. Sequenced material: blood. CDR3 in amino acids: CASSFSSGYEVGEQYF. Here the CDR3 DNA reads TGTGCCAGCAGCTTCTCTAGCGGGTATGAAGTAGGAGAGCAGTACTTC.